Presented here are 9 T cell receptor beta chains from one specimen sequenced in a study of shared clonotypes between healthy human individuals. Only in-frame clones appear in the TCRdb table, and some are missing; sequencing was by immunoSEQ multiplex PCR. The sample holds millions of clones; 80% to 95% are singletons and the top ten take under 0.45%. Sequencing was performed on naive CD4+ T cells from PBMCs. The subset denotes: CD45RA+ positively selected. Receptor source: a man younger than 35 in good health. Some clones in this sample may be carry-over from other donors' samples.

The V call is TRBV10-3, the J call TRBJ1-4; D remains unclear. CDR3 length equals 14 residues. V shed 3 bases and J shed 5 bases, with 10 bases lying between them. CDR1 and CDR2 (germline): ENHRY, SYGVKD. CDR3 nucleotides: TGTGCCATCAGTGAAGGGTTCTCCAATGAAAAACTGTTTTTT. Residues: CAISEGFSNEKLFF.

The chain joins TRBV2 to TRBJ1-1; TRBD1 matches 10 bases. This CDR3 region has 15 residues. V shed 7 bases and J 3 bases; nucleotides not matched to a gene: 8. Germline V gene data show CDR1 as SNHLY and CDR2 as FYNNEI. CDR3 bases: TGTGCCAGCACCGGACAGGGGGGTAGGGACACTGAAGCTTTCTTT. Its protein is CASTGQGGRDTEAFF. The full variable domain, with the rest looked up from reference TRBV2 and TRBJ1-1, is EPEVTQTPSHQVTQMGQEVILRCVPISNHLYFYWYRQILGQKVEFLVSFYNNEISEKSEIFDDQFSVERPDGSNFTLKIRSTKLEDSAMYFCASTGQGGRDTEAFFGQGTRLTVV.

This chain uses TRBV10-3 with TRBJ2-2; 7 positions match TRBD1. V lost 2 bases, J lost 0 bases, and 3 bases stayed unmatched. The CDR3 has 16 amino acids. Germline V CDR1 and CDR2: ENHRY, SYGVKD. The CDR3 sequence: CAISERTGSNTGELFF. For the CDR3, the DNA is TGTGCCATCAGTGAGCGGACAGGCTCGAACACCGGGGAGCTGTTTTTT.

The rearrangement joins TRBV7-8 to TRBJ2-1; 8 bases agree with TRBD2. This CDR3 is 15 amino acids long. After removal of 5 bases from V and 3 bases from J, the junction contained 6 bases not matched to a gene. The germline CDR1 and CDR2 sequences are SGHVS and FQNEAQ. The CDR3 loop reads CASSKSSGRYNEQFF. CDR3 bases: TGTGCCAGCAGCAAATCTAGCGGGCGCTACAATGAGCAGTTCTTC.

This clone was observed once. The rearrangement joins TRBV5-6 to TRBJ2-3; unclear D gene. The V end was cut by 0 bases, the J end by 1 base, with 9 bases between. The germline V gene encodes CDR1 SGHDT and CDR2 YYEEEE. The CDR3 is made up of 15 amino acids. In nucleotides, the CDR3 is TGTGCCAGCAGCTTGGGACGTGGGGGCACAGATACGCAGTATTTT. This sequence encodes CASSLGRGGTDTQYF.

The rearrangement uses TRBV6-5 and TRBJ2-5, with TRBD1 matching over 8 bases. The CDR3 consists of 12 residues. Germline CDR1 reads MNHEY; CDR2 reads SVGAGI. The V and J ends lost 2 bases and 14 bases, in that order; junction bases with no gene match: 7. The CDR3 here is CASSYPDRELYF. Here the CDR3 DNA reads TGTGCCAGCAGTTACCCGGACAGGGAATTATACTTC.

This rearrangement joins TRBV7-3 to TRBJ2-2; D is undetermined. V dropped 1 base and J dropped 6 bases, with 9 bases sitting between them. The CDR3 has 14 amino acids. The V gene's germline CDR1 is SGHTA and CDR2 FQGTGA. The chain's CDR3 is CASSLIGAAGELFF. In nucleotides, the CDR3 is TGTGCCAGCAGCTTAATCGGTGCAGCCGGGGAGCTGTTTTTT.

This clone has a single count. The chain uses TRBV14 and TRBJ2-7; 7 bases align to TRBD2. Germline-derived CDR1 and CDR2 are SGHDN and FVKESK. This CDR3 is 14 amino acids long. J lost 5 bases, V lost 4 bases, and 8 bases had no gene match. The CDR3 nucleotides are TGTGCCAGCAGCCTGAGACTAGCCGTGCACGAGCAGTACTTC. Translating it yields CASSLRLAVHEQYF.

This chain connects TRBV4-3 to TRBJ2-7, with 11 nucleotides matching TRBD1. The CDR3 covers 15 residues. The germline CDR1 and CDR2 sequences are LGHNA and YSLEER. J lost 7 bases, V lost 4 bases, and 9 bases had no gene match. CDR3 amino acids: CASSPGTGGPWEQYF. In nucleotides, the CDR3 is TGCGCCAGCAGCCCTGGGACAGGGGGTCCTTGGGAGCAGTACTTC.